The 21 T cell receptor beta chains given below trace back to one sample, sequenced in a study of Ad26.COV2.S vaccination and SARS-CoV-2 variants. Method: immunoSEQ multiplex PCR; TCRdb's copy keeps in-frame clones and lacks some. The table records 510,000 or so clones, roughly nine tenths of them present only once. Regarding treatment: some 20 received Ad26.COV2.S at low or high dose, single or two shots; several received placebo; per-sample allocation not given. Day 63 after the first vaccine or placebo injection was the time point for sampling. The input for sequencing was peripheral blood, taken in a trial of Ad26.COV2.S vaccine versus placebo. The receptors stem from a person between 18 and 60 years old who received the Ad26.COV2.S COVID-19 vaccine or a placebo.

The rearrangement uses TRBV28 and TRBJ2-5; no clear D. V lost 10 bases and J lost 1, with 19 bases in between. The CDR3 consists of 15 residues. In germline, CDR1 is MDHEN, CDR2 SYDVKM. The CDR3 coding sequence is TGTGCCACCGAAAAACCTTCGAGTACCCAAGAGACCCAGTACTTC. It yields the protein CATEKPSSTQETQYF.

This clone was observed a handful of times. The genes are TRBV6-5 and TRBJ1-3; TRBD1 might be the D (5 bases). This CDR3 is 14 amino acids long. The ends were cut back, 5 bases at V and 0 bases at J, with 8 bases in the middle. Per germline, CDR1 MNHEY and CDR2 SVGAGI. The CDR3 DNA is TGTGCCAGCAGTCAGGGCGGCTCTGGAAACACCATATATTTT. Its protein product is CASSQGGSGNTIYF.

In nucleotides, the CDR3 is TGTGCCAGCAGTTTGGGGACTAGCGGGAGGGCCTCCTGGGGCGAGCAGTACTTC. It specifies CASSLGTSGRASWGEQYF. The chain has TRBV28 and TRBJ2-7; TRBD2 aligns across 16 bases. This CDR3 has 18 residues. Looked up from germline, CDR1 is MDHEN and CDR2 is SYDVKM. The ends lost 3 bases at V and 6 bases at J; junction bases unmatched: 11. Full variable domain (remainder filled in from reference TRBV28 and TRBJ2-7): DVKVTQSSRYLVKRTGEKVFLECVQDMDHENMFWYRQDPGLGLRLIYFSYDVKMKEKGDIPEGYSVSREKKERFSLILESASTNQTSMYLCASSLGTSGRASWGEQYFGPGTRLTVT.

The V call is TRBV6-2 or TRBV6-3, the J call TRBJ2-1; D uncertain. Germline V gives CDR1 MNHEY, CDR2 SVGEGT. CDR3 length equals 14 residues. The germline V and J ends were trimmed by 2 bases and 5 bases, with 10 bases remaining between them. CDR3 coding DNA: TGTGCCAGCAGTTACGGGAAGAGAAACAATGAGCAGTTCTTC. This codes for CASSYGKRNNEQFF.

The rearrangement links TRBV3-1 (or the pseudogene TRBV3-2) to TRBJ2-1; no definite D call. CDR1 and CDR2 (germline): LGHDT, YNNKEL (reference sequence). There are 13 residues in the CDR3. V was clipped by 0 bases and J by 10 bases, with 10 bases between them. The CDR3 sequence is CASSQDLRQEQFF. CDR3 sequence (DNA): TGTGCCAGCAGCCAAGATTTGCGCCAAGAGCAGTTCTTC.

V usage is TRBV7-8 and J usage is TRBJ2-5; the D is unclear. V was pared by 4 bases and J by 5 bases, with 17 bases between. The V gene's germline CDR1 is SGHVS and CDR2 FQNEAQ. This CDR3 is built from 15 residues. CDR3 protein: CASSSHRVPSETQYF. Written as DNA, the CDR3 is TGTGCCAGCAGCTCCCACCGGGTCCCAAGCGAGACCCAGTACTTC.

The chain combines TRBV5-4 with TRBJ2-7; D remains ambiguous. V lost 0 bases and J lost 2, with 15 bases in between. In germline, CDR1 is SGHNT, CDR2 YYREEE (reference sequence). The CDR3 runs 16 residues. The CDR3 nucleotides read TGTGCCAGCAGCTTGGGGCTTCAGCGAGGAGCCTACGAGCAGTACTTC. Translation: CASSLGLQRGAYEQYF.

The chain links TRBV3-1 (or the pseudogene TRBV3-2) to TRBJ1-6; D unresolved. The CDR3 consists of 15 residues. V was cut by 4 bases and J by 7 bases, with 14 bases left in between. In germline, CDR1 is LGHDT, CDR2 YNNKEL (reference sequence). CDR3 region: CASSPSSRVNSPLHF. In DNA form, the CDR3 reads TGTGCCAGCAGCCCCAGTAGCAGAGTCAATTCACCCCTCCACTTT.

The V call is TRBV29-1, the J call TRBJ1-1, with D unresolved. CDR3 length: 12 amino acids. V dropped 3 bases and J dropped 1 base, with 6 bases sitting between them. Per germline, CDR1 SQVTM and CDR2 ANQGSEA. CDR3 nucleotides: TGCAGCGTTGAGCCAGGGAACACTGAAGCTTTCTTT. Translation: CSVEPGNTEAFF. The variable domain in full, completed from reference TRBV29-1 and TRBJ1-1, reads SAVISQKPSRDICQRGTSLTIQCQVDSQVTMMFWYRQQPGQSLTLIATANQGSEATYESGFVIDKFPISRPNLTFSTLTVSNMSPEDSSIYLCSVEPGNTEAFFGQGTRLTVV.

V usage is TRBV5-1 and J usage is TRBJ2-1; 9 bases are shared with TRBD2. The CDR3 totals 15 residues. The J segment lost 5 bases and the V segment lost 2 bases, leaving 5 bases of the junction unmatched. Germline V gives CDR1 SGHRS, CDR2 YFSETQ. This CDR3 reads CASSLAGGQNNEQFF. The CDR3 DNA is TGCGCCAGCAGCTTAGCGGGAGGACAAAACAATGAGCAGTTCTTC.

This clone was detected once. The V gene is TRBV27, the J gene TRBJ2-7; 9 bases fit TRBD1. V was clipped by 5 bases and J by 2 bases; unmatched bases: 10. Germline assignment: CDR1 MNHEY and CDR2 SMNVEV (reference sequence). The CDR3 is 16 amino acids. In DNA, the CDR3 is TGTGCCAGCAGTCCTTGGCGGGGACAGGGAACCTACGAGCAGTACTTC. It encodes CASSPWRGQGTYEQYF.

This clone was seen only once. This chain joins TRBV4-2 and TRBJ2-7; weak D call: TRBD2 (5 bases). This CDR3 has 16 amino acids. CDR1 LGHNA and CDR2 YNFKEQ come from the germline V gene. Trimming cost V 0 bases and J 0 bases, with 12 bases left between them. CDR3 DNA sequence: TGTGCCAGCAGCCAAGATTTTGGGGAGAGCTCCTACGAGCAGTACTTC. It yields the protein CASSQDFGESSYEQYF.

This clone was seen more than once but under ten times. The CDR3 DNA sequence: TGTGCCAGCAGCCGTTTGCTGGCCGGGGAGCTGTTTTTT. Its translation is CASSRLLAGELFF. This chain links TRBV5-8 with TRBJ2-2; D is ambiguous. The CDR3 spans 13 residues. Germline V gene lookup returns CDR1 SGHTS and CDR2 YDEGEE. The germline V and J ends were trimmed by 4 bases and 6 bases, with 10 bases remaining between them. Full variable domain (missing parts from reference TRBV5-8 and TRBJ2-2): EAGVTQSPTHLIKTRGQQATLRCSPISGHTSVYWYQQALGLGLQFLLWYDEGEERNRGNFPPRFSGRQFPNYSSELNVNALELEDSALYLCASSRLLAGELFFGEGSRLTVL.

V gene TRBV21-1 combines with J gene TRBJ1-2; TRBD1 reflects the table's D call only, with no check against the DNA. TRBV21-1 is labeled a pseudogene. The CDR3 has 14 residues. CDR3 residues: CASSPGARGDGYTF. Here the CDR3 DNA reads TGTGCCAGCAGCCCTGGTGCCAGGGGGGATGGCTACACCTTC.

This chain connects TRBV7-2 to TRBJ2-5, with 9 bases aligning to TRBD2. This CDR3 region has 15 residues. Looked up from germline, CDR1 is SGHTA and CDR2 is FQGNSA. Trimming took 5 bases from V and 5 from J; bases not matched to a gene: 9. The CDR3: CASSTPVAGAETQYF. The CDR3 DNA is TGTGCCAGCAGCACACCCGTAGCGGGAGCGGAGACCCAGTACTTC.

V gene TRBV5-1 combines with J gene TRBJ2-5; TRBD2 matches 10 bases. The CDR3 sequence is 14 residues long. V was clipped by 0 bases and J by 10 bases; unmatched bases: 6. CDR1 is SGHRS, CDR2 YFSETQ, per germline. In DNA form, the CDR3 reads TGCGCCAGCAGCTTGGCCCTAGCGGGAGTTGTCCAGTACTTC. Encoded protein: CASSLALAGVVQYF.

This clone has more than one count but fewer than ten. The chain links TRBV6-5 to TRBJ2-1; TRBD2 matches 7 bases. The CDR3 spans 13 residues. V lost 8 bases and J lost 9; bases outside the gene matches: 10. Germline CDR1 reads MNHEY; CDR2 reads SVGAGI. As DNA, the CDR3 is TGTGCCAGCTGGCGGAGCGGCGGGGGTGAGCAGTTCTTC. Translation: CASWRSGGGEQFF.

J is TRBJ2-7 and V is TRBV29-1; possibly TRBD2 for D (5 bases). The ends were cut back, 6 bases at V and 6 bases at J, with 12 bases in the middle. CDR3 length equals 11 residues. Germline CDR1 is SQVTM and CDR2 is ANQGSEA. The CDR3 sequence: CSVSEEGEQYF. The DNA of the CDR3 is TGCAGCGTCTCGGAAGAGGGCGAGCAGTACTTC.

This clone was detected once. The DNA for the CDR3 is TGTGCCAGCAGCCTCGGGGGAGGGATTAGCAATCAGCCCCAGCATTTT. Residues: CASSLGGGISNQPQHF. V and J are TRBV28 and TRBJ1-5, with D possibly TRBD1 on 5 matching bases. The CDR3 extends over 16 amino acids. V lost 6 bases, J lost 0 bases, and 15 bases lay in between. CDR1 is MDHEN, CDR2 SYDVKM, per germline.

The V and J genes are TRBV2 and TRBJ1-1; no reliable D call. Germline lookup yields CDR1 SNHLY and CDR2 FYNNEI. The CDR3 loop spans 14 amino acids. The V end was cut by 5 bases, the J end by 0 bases, with 10 bases between. As DNA, the CDR3 is TGTGCCAGCAGTCTAAAACGTCTGAACACTGAAGCTTTCTTT. The encoded protein is CASSLKRLNTEAFF.

The chain is built from TRBV30 and TRBJ1-5; D is uncertain. Trimming pared 1 base from V and 2 bases from J, leaving 12 bases between. This CDR3 spans 15 amino acids. Per germline, CDR1 GTSNPN and CDR2 SVGIG (reference sequence). CDR3 amino acids: CAWSAGQVGNQPQHF. The CDR3 DNA sequence: TGTGCCTGGAGTGCTGGGCAGGTTGGCAATCAGCCCCAGCATTTT.